These 3 T cell receptor beta chains came from one sample sequenced in a study of cytomegalovirus exposure and HLA in healthy donors. 13 Jbeta primers and 60 Vbeta primers were used for the PCR. This table comes from immunoSEQ multiplex PCR, and its TCRdb copy is limited to in-frame clones, with some not included. The sample includes over 95,000 clones, roughly 80% of them seen just once. Sequencing was done on a sample of PBMCs. All receptors derive from a man in his forties or fifties in good health and CMV-seronegative.

J is TRBJ2-3 and V is TRBV11-2; TRBD2 matches at 16 bases. CDR1 and CDR2 from the germline V gene are SGHAT and FQNNGV. V dropped 5 bases and J dropped 5; count of bases not matched to a gene: 4. The CDR3 contains 16 residues. The CDR3 sequence: CASSKGLAGGQDTQYF. The DNA of the CDR3 is TGTGCCAGCAGCAAGGGACTAGCGGGGGGGCAAGATACGCAGTATTTT.

This clone was recorded a few times. The chain uses TRBV5-5 and TRBJ2-6, with TRBD1 matching 10 bases. The CDR3 runs 19 residues. V gave up 4 bases and J gave up 3 bases; unmatched junction bases: 13. Germline values: CDR1 SGHKS, CDR2 YYEKEE (reference sequence). The CDR3 nucleotides read TGTGCCAGCAGCGCTTGGGGGGACAGGGGTTCTGGTGGGGCCAACGTCCTGACTTTC. It specifies CASSAWGDRGSGGANVLTF. The whole variable domain, filled in from reference TRBV5-5 and TRBJ2-6, reads DAGVTQSPTHLIKTRGQQVTLRCSPISGHKSVSWYQQVLGQGPQFIFQYYEKEERGRGNFPDRFSARQFPNYSSELNVNALLLGDSALYLCASSAWGDRGSGGANVLTFGAGSRLTVL.

V and J are TRBV28 and TRBJ1-5; D unclear. CDR1 MDHEN and CDR2 SYDVKM come from the germline V gene. The CDR3 is 15 residues long. V was trimmed by 2 bases and J by 6 bases, leaving 14 bases between them. The CDR3 protein is CASSLPYEGFQPQHF. The CDR3 coding sequence is TGTGCCAGCAGTTTACCCTATGAGGGTTTTCAGCCCCAGCATTTT.